One and the same sample provided the 16 T cell receptor beta chains below, sequenced in a study of cytomegalovirus exposure and HLA in healthy donors. Use of 60 Vbeta and 13 Jbeta primers characterized the PCR. Assay: immunoSEQ multiplex PCR; the TCRdb copy retains only in-frame clones and omits some. Of under 300,000 clones listed, approximately 90% are singletons. Material for sequencing was PBMCs. Receptor source: a man aged 40-50 years in good health and CMV-seropositive.

This rearrangement joins TRBV6-1 to TRBJ2-1; possibly TRBD1 for D (5 bases). From germline, CDR1 is MNHNS and CDR2 SASEGT. This CDR3 contains 14 residues. The germline V and J ends were trimmed by 10 bases and 3 bases, with 16 bases remaining between them. The CDR3 bases are TGTGCCAATAAGGGGTTGAGACGCTACAATGAGCAGTTCTTC. This translates into CANKGLRRYNEQFF.

The chain carries TRBV18 and TRBJ2-7; 9 bases are a match to TRBD1. Germline V gene lookup returns CDR1 KGHSH and CDR2 LQKENI. This CDR3 contains 15 residues. After removal of 2 bases from V and 3 bases from J, the junction contained 5 bases not matched to a gene. CDR3 in DNA: TGTGCCAGCTCACCAAGCGGACAGGGGTTCTACGAGCAGTACTTC. Translating gives CASSPSGQGFYEQYF. The entire variable domain, with the rest obtained from reference TRBV18 and TRBJ2-7, is as follows: NAGVMQNPRHLVRRRGQEARLRCSPMKGHSHVYWYRQLPEEGLKFMVYLQKENIIDESGMPKERFSAEFPKEGPSILRIQQVVRGDSAAYFCASSPSGQGFYEQYFGPGTRLTVT.

In this sample, this clone turned up once. The chain links TRBV4-3 to TRBJ2-3; TRBD1 matches at 7 bases. This CDR3 has 15 amino acids. V shed 0 bases and J 4 bases; nucleotides not matched to a gene: 4. Germline values: CDR1 LGHNA, CDR2 YSLEER. This CDR3 is CASSQDAQGADTQYF. The CDR3 DNA reads as TGCGCCAGCAGCCAAGATGCCCAGGGGGCAGATACGCAGTATTTT.

The rearrangement links TRBV28 to TRBJ1-1, with D possibly matching TRBD1 (5 bases). The CDR3 is 15 amino acids. The germline CDR1 and CDR2 sequences are MDHEN and SYDVKM. V was pared by 1 base and J by 4 bases, with 13 bases between. The CDR3 here is CASSLFQGLVTEAFF. CDR3 bases: TGTGCCAGCAGTTTATTTCAGGGATTGGTCACTGAAGCTTTCTTT.

The chain couples TRBV14 to TRBJ2-1, with TRBD1 matching over 8 bases. After removal of 4 bases from V and 1 base from J, the junction contained 3 bases not matched to a gene. In germline, CDR1 is SGHDN, CDR2 FVKESK. The CDR3 is 15 amino acids. The CDR3 reads CASSRTGLSYNEQFF. The CDR3 nucleotides read TGTGCCAGCAGCCGGACAGGGTTGTCCTACAATGAGCAGTTCTTC.

This clone was found a few times. The chain employs TRBV6-1 and TRBJ2-3; the D is unclear. Germline V gene lookup returns CDR1 MNHNS and CDR2 SASEGT. The CDR3 loop spans 13 amino acids. V lost 3 bases and J lost 2, with 6 bases in between. As DNA, the CDR3 is TGTGCCAGCAGTGACCGGTCCACAGATACGCAGTATTTT. It translates to CASSDRSTDTQYF.

V is TRBV2 and J is TRBJ2-7, with D possibly TRBD1 on 5 matching bases. The CDR3 spans 15 residues. Germline V gives CDR1 SNHLY, CDR2 FYNNEI. Trimming pared 3 bases from V and 5 bases from J, leaving 17 bases between. DNA of the CDR3: TGTGCCAGCAGTGATTCTATTGACAGTCCCCACGAGCAGTACTTC. Amino acids: CASSDSIDSPHEQYF.

The genes are TRBV2 and TRBJ1-3, with D perhaps TRBD1 (6 bases). Germline V gene lookup returns CDR1 SNHLY and CDR2 FYNNEI. The CDR3 is made up of 14 amino acids. V gave up 11 bases and J gave up 0 bases, with 14 bases separating them. DNA of the CDR3: TGTGCCTCAGCGGGGGCCCTCTCTGGAAACACCATATATTTT. Its translation: CASAGALSGNTIYF.

The chain employs TRBV7-2 and TRBJ2-1; D ambiguous. Trimming took off 1 base at V and 2 bases at J, with 6 bases between the two ends. In germline, CDR1 is SGHTA, CDR2 FQGNSA. The CDR3 length is 14 residues. CDR3: CASSLDPTYNEQFF. CDR3 nucleotide sequence: TGTGCCAGCAGCTTAGATCCAACCTACAATGAGCAGTTCTTC.

Here the CDR3 reads CASSSAGRIGNQPQHF. In nucleotides, the CDR3 is TGTGCCAGCAGCTCGGCGGGGAGGATAGGCAATCAGCCCCAGCATTTT. The chain combines TRBV11-2 with TRBJ1-5; D gene uncertain. V was pared by 4 bases and J by 2 bases, with 15 bases between. There are 16 residues in the CDR3. Germline lookup yields CDR1 SGHAT and CDR2 FQNNGV.

The chain recombines TRBV21-1 with TRBJ2-1; the table's D gene call, TRBD1, was not cross checked with the DNA. TRBV21-1 is a pseudogene. CDR3 length: 17 amino acids. CDR3 residues: CASSKAPGTGFYNEQFF. The CDR3 nucleotides are TGTGCCAGCAGCAAAGCGCCAGGGACAGGGTTCTACAATGAGCAGTTCTTC.

A note on this clone: Other nucleotide sequences from this sample produce the same CDR3. This rearrangement joins TRBV5-1 to TRBJ2-3, with TRBD2 matching 8 bases. Germline lookup yields CDR1 SGHRS and CDR2 YFSETQ. The CDR3 has 16 amino acids. Trimming took 0 bases from V and 0 from J; bases not matched to a gene: 3. In nucleotides, the CDR3 is TGCGCCAGCAGCTTGGAACCTAGCGGGAGCACAGATACGCAGTATTTT. Its protein product is CASSLEPSGSTDTQYF.

This clone has just one count. The V gene is TRBV7-9, the J gene TRBJ2-1; a weak D match, TRBD1 (5 bases). Germline lookup yields CDR1 SEHNR and CDR2 FQNEAQ (reference sequence). V was pared by 5 bases and J by 1 base, with 15 bases between. The length of the CDR3 is 16 residues. The CDR3 DNA sequence: TGTGCCAGCAGCCCAGGCCCCCAGGGTTCCTACAATGAGCAGTTCTTC. It translates to CASSPGPQGSYNEQFF.

The V and J genes are TRBV14 and TRBJ2-7, with no clear D. Germline V gene sequence: CDR1 SGHDN, CDR2 FVKESK. V was cut by 3 bases and J by 0 bases, with 9 bases left in between. The CDR3 has 14 residues. This CDR3 is CASSQRLASYEQYF. The DNA for the CDR3 is TGTGCCAGCAGCCAGAGATTAGCCTCCTACGAGCAGTACTTC.

Details on this clone: Germline is not matched at one junction end, which may reflect a read error. The V call is TRBV7-8, the J call TRBJ2-7; TRBD1 might be the D (6 bases). This CDR3 region has 11 residues. The germline gives CDR1 SGHVS, CDR2 FQNEAQ. CDR3 sequence: CASSTTGHRRF. CDR3 nucleotide sequence: TGTGCCAGCAGCACTACGGGACACCGAAGGTTC.

The gene calls are TRBV5-4 and TRBJ2-7; 8 bases fit TRBD2. Germline assignment: CDR1 SGHNT and CDR2 YYREEE (reference sequence). The CDR3 has 17 residues. J lost 2 bases, V lost 5 bases, and 15 bases had no gene match. CDR3 residues: CASSSKLGREVAYEQYF. The CDR3 DNA sequence: TGTGCCAGCAGTTCTAAACTAGGGCGGGAGGTCGCCTACGAGCAGTACTTC.